This TCR beta chain was recovered during a study of blood T cell repertoires in COVID-19. The overall study: The analysed material was cDNA or gDNA that came from T cells, B-cell-depleted T cells, or PBMCs.

In the authors' methods: Using reference gene primer amplification, nucleated cell counts were estimated. Using immunoSEQ multiplex PCR, the repertoire was profiled, and TCRdb retains in-frame clones only, with some absent. Clone size and the V and J calls come from that table; the DNA yielded D and trimming. The table shows 59,000 or so clones, with approximately 91% occurring only once. The CDR3 has 13 amino acids. Germline assignment: CDR1 MNHEY and CDR2 SMNVEV (reference sequence). V gave up 6 bases and J gave up 0 bases, with 9 bases separating them. This rearrangement joins TRBV27 to TRBJ2-7, with no clear D. The TCR sequence derives from a human donor in a cohort sampled during active COVID-19. Sample: peripheral blood. CDR3 coding DNA: TGTGCCAGCAGCTCGCAGAACTCCTACGAGCAGTACTTC. It encodes CASSSQNSYEQYF.